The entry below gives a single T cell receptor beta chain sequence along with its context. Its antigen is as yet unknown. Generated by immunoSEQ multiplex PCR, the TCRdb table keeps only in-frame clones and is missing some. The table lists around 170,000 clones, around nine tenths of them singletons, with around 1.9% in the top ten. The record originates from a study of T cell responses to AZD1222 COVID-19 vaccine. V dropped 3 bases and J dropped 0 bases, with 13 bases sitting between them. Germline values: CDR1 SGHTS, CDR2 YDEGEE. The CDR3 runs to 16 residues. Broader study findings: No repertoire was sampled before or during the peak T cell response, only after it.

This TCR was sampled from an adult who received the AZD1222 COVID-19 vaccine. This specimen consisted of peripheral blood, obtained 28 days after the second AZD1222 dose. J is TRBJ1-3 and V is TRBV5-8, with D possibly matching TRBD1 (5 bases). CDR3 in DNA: TGTGCCAGCAGCTCCGGAGGAGGGGTCTCTGGAAACACCATATATTTT. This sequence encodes CASSSGGGVSGNTIYF.